These 30 T cell receptor beta chains originate from one sample sequenced in a study of response to subunit inactivated influenza vaccine. Via MiXCR, TCRdb re-called the RT-PCR reads, giving one row per CDR3 protein. Of hundreds of thousands of distinct CDR3 sequences listed, roughly 12% are singletons. These data were likewise used in another study, on T cells expressing NK-cell markers. From that paper: Beta-chain TCR cDNA was generated via 5'RACE template switching with UMIs.

Source: PBMCs from blood, taken on the day of vaccination. The receptors come from a man aged 50 to 59 who received an inactivated influenza vaccine.

This clonotype has only a few counts. The chain uses TRBV4-3 and TRBJ2-7; D perhaps matches TRBD2 (6 bases). CDR3 length equals 13 residues. Germline CDR1 reads LGHNA; CDR2 reads YSLEER. Trimming pared 5 bases from V and 7 bases from J, leaving 15 bases between. The CDR3 DNA reads TGCGCCAGCAGCGACCCGGAGGGTGGGGAGCAGTACTTC. Translation: CASSDPEGGEQYF.

The chain recombines TRBV6-1 with TRBJ1-3; weak D call: TRBD1 (5 bases). Trimming took 9 bases from V and 0 from J, leaving 9 bases between them. There are 13 residues in the CDR3. Germline V gene sequence: CDR1 MNHNS, CDR2 SASEGT. CDR3 DNA: TGTGCCAGTATCAGGGACTCTGGAAACACCATATATTTT. Residues: CASIRDSGNTIYF.

This clonotype was seen only a few times. The CDR3 nucleotides are TGTGCCAGCAGCAGGGGGCCCTCCGGGGAGCTGTTTTTT. This codes for CASSRGPSGELFF. The chain employs TRBV14 and TRBJ2-2; 7 bases agree with TRBD1. Germline lookup yields CDR1 SGHDN and CDR2 FVKESK. The CDR3 sequence is 13 residues long. Unmatched junction bases numbered 3, after V lost 5 bases and J lost 6 bases. Together with reference TRBV14 and TRBJ2-2, the CDR3 gives the full variable domain: EAGVTQFPSHSVIEKGQTVTLRCDPISGHDNLYWYRRVMGKEIKFLLHFVKESKQDESGMPNNRFLAERTGGTYSTLKVQPAELEDSGVYFCASSRGPSGELFFGEGSRLTVL.

The genes are TRBV9 and TRBJ1-1, with D perhaps TRBD1 (5 bases). The CDR3 covers 13 residues. CDR1 and CDR2 from the germline V gene are SGDLS and YYNGEE. Deletions cut 4 bases from V and 1 base from J, with 8 bases between. This chain's CDR3 is CASSPGANTEAFF. CDR3 nucleotides: TGTGCCAGCAGCCCTGGGGCGAACACTGAAGCTTTCTTT. Variable domain in full (rest from reference TRBV9 and TRBJ1-1): DSGVTQTPKHLITATGQRVTLRCSPRSGDLSVYWYQQSLDQGLQFLIQYYNGEERAKGNILERFSAQQFPDLHSELNLSSLELGDSALYFCASSPGANTEAFFGQGTRLTVV.

This clonotype was counted a few times. V usage is TRBV2 and J usage is TRBJ2-1, with D maybe TRBD2 (6 bases). This CDR3 region has 18 residues. Trimming removed 5 bases from V and 0 bases from J, with 20 bases in between. The V gene's germline CDR1 is SNHLY and CDR2 FYNNEI. The CDR3: CASSLRGILSISYNEQFF. The CDR3 nucleotides read TGTGCCAGCAGTCTCCGCGGGATACTCTCCATCTCCTACAATGAGCAGTTCTTC.

Only a few counts were recorded for this clonotype. The chain couples TRBV20-1 to TRBJ2-5; 8 nucleotides agree with TRBD1. This CDR3 region has 13 residues. V shed 6 bases and J 2 bases; nucleotides not matched to a gene: 5. Germline assignment: CDR1 DFQATT and CDR2 SNEGSKA (reference sequence). The CDR3 DNA follows: TGCAGTGCCGCGGGGACAGGTCAAGAGACCCAGTACTTC. Translation gives CSAAGTGQETQYF.

The chain couples TRBV4-3 to TRBJ2-5; D gene ambiguous. The CDR3 has 15 amino acids. The germline gives CDR1 LGHNA, CDR2 YSLEER. V lost 1 base to trimming and J lost 3 bases, with 12 bases between them. CDR3 in amino acids: CASSQAVDREETQYF. The CDR3 DNA is TGCGCCAGCAGCCAAGCGGTCGATCGGGAAGAGACCCAGTACTTC.

This clonotype came up a few times. The J gene is TRBJ2-3, the V gene TRBV9; the D gene is possibly TRBD2 (6 bases). V lost 0 bases, J lost 4 bases, and 18 bases lay in between. Germline V gives CDR1 SGDLS, CDR2 YYNGEE. The length of the CDR3 is 17 residues. CDR3 sequence reads: CASSVGGGRQTSDTQYF. The CDR3 nucleotides are TGTGCCAGCAGCGTAGGGGGAGGACGGCAAACGTCAGATACGCAGTATTTT.

This clonotype showed up many times. The chain joins TRBV6-1 to TRBJ1-4; 8 bases are a match to TRBD1. Germline V lookup: CDR1 MNHNS, CDR2 SASEGT. The V and J ends lost 6 bases and 4 bases, in that order; junction bases with no gene match: 7. The CDR3 runs 15 residues. The CDR3 nucleotides read TGTGCCAGCAGCCAACAGGGGGGTCGTAATGAAAAACTGTTTTTT. Translation: CASSQQGGRNEKLFF.

The gene calls are TRBV11-2 and TRBJ2-3, with D tentatively TRBD2 (6 bases). V gave up 1 base and J gave up 8 bases, with 25 bases separating them. Germline V CDR1 and CDR2: SGHAT, FQNNGV. The CDR3 totals 18 residues. The CDR3 protein is CASSLVVAVGSGIGTQYF. The CDR3 region has the DNA TGTGCCAGCAGCTTAGTGGTAGCGGTGGGCTCGGGGATTGGTACGCAGTATTTT.

This clonotype appeared many times. The chain carries TRBV20-1 and TRBJ2-5, with 12 bases matching TRBD1. Trimming took 3 bases from V and 2 from J; bases not matched to a gene: 4. Per the germline V gene, CDR1 is DFQATT and CDR2 is SNEGSKA (reference sequence). The CDR3 runs 15 residues. The CDR3 here is CSASRDRGPQETQYF. The CDR3 DNA sequence: TGCAGTGCTAGTAGGGACAGGGGGCCACAAGAGACCCAGTACTTC.

This clonotype was seen repeatedly, ten times or more. The CDR3 sequence is CSVQTGDTGYGYTF. As DNA, the CDR3 is TGCAGCGTTCAGACAGGGGATACGGGCTATGGCTACACCTTC. This rearrangement joins TRBV29-1 to TRBJ1-2; 8 bases align to TRBD1. The V gene end was trimmed by 5 bases and the J gene end by 4 bases; junction bases not matched to a gene: 9. The CDR3 is made up of 14 amino acids. CDR1 SQVTM and CDR2 ANQGSEA come from the germline V gene.

This clonotype was observed at least ten times. The chain links TRBV11-2 to TRBJ1-5; TRBD1 aligns across 9 bases. V was clipped by 5 bases and J by 5 bases; unmatched bases: 7. Germline CDR1 SGHAT, CDR2 FQNNGV. The length of the CDR3 is 15 residues. The CDR3 nucleotides are TGTGCCAGCAGCCAAGACAGGGGGGAACATCAGCCCCAGCATTTT. Its protein product is CASSQDRGEHQPQHF.

The chain links TRBV5-6 to TRBJ2-5; D remains unclear. V lost 3 bases and J 1 base, leaving 10 bases between the germline ends. CDR3 length: 14 residues. The germline gives CDR1 SGHDT, CDR2 YYEEEE. CDR3: CASSSPPIQETQYF. CDR3 in DNA: TGTGCCAGCAGCTCCCCCCCGATCCAAGAGACCCAGTACTTC.

This clonotype has a handful of counts. The chain links TRBV6-2 or TRBV6-3 to TRBJ2-7, with TRBD2 as a possible D gene (6 bases). The CDR3 loop spans 15 amino acids. CDR1 is MNHEY, CDR2 SVGEGT, per germline. Trimming pared 5 bases from V and 2 bases from J, leaving 16 bases between. In DNA, the CDR3 is TGTGCCAGCAGTCCCTTCGGAGGGATAACCTACGAGCAGTACTTC. Encoded protein: CASSPFGGITYEQYF.

The chain couples TRBV27 to TRBJ2-7; 9 bases are a match to TRBD2. CDR1 and CDR2 (germline): MNHEY, SMNVEV (reference sequence). The CDR3 is made up of 14 amino acids. V gave up 6 bases and J gave up 3 bases; unmatched junction bases: 6. The chain's CDR3 is CASSPRGGSYEQYF. The DNA for the CDR3 is TGTGCCAGCAGCCCGCGGGGGGGAAGCTACGAGCAGTACTTC.

J is TRBJ2-2 and V is TRBV2; D ambiguous. The CDR3 loop spans 14 amino acids. Germline-derived CDR1 and CDR2 are SNHLY and FYNNEI. The V end lost 0 bases, the J end lost 3 bases, and 5 bases lay between the germline ends. The chain's CDR3 is CASSEAGHTGELFF. CDR3 in DNA: TGTGCCAGCAGTGAAGCGGGCCACACCGGGGAGCTGTTTTTT.

This clonotype was seen at least ten times. The chain links TRBV4-1 to TRBJ1-1; D is unresolved. Germline-derived CDR1 and CDR2 are MGHRA and YSYEKL. The CDR3 sequence is 14 residues long. V gave up 5 bases and J gave up 0 bases, with 10 bases separating them. CDR3 sequence reads: CASSGRTVNTEAFF. The CDR3, as DNA: TGCGCCAGCAGCGGTCGGACGGTGAACACTGAAGCTTTCTTT.

This clonotype was observed a handful of times. The chain carries TRBV20-1 and TRBJ2-3, with 9 bases that match TRBD2. There are 15 residues in the CDR3. Germline values: CDR1 DFQATT, CDR2 SNEGSKA (reference sequence). V lost 5 bases and J lost 3; bases outside the gene matches: 9. CDR3 in amino acids: CSAGERGVGTDTQYF. The CDR3 DNA reads TGCAGTGCTGGGGAGCGGGGGGTCGGGACAGATACGCAGTATTTT.

This clonotype has more than one count but fewer than ten. CDR3 in DNA: TGTGCCAGCAAAGGGACTAGCGGGGGGGGCAATGAGCAGTTCTTC. It specifies CASKGTSGGGNEQFF. The chain has TRBV12-3 or TRBV12-4 and TRBJ2-1, with TRBD2 matching over 16 bases. V lost 7 bases and J lost 6; bases outside the gene matches: 3. The CDR3 spans 15 residues.

The V call is TRBV7-9, the J call TRBJ2-1; 7 positions agree with TRBD2. This CDR3 is built from 14 residues. Germline loops: CDR1 SEHNR, CDR2 FQNEAQ (reference sequence). Trimming took 5 bases from V and 5 from J; bases not matched to a gene: 6. The CDR3 nucleotides read TGTGCCAGCAGCCCGGGACTACCCAACAATGAGCAGTTCTTC. Residues: CASSPGLPNNEQFF.

CDR3 nucleotide sequence: TGTGCCATCAGTGAGTTCGGACAGGGGGCGGATGAGCAGTTCTTC. Translation gives CAISEFGQGADEQFF. The chain combines TRBV10-3 with TRBJ2-1; 11 nucleotides agree with TRBD1. Trimming took 1 base from V and 8 from J; bases not matched to a gene: 4. CDR1 is ENHRY, CDR2 SYGVKD, per germline. This CDR3 contains 15 residues.

There are a few counts of this clonotype. The rearrangement joins TRBV12-3 or TRBV12-4 to TRBJ2-1; no firm D call. The CDR3 length is 15 residues. V shed 5 bases and J shed 8 bases, with 19 bases lying between them. This chain's CDR3 is CASSTTNQAGDEQFF. The CDR3, as DNA: TGTGCCAGCAGTACGACGAATCAGGCTGGGGATGAGCAGTTCTTC.

This clonotype has only a few counts. The V call is TRBV11-1, the J call TRBJ2-1; 7 nucleotides match TRBD2. Losses at the gene ends were 6 bases for V and 9 bases for J; bases not matched to a gene: 8. Per germline, CDR1 SGHAT and CDR2 FQDESV (reference sequence). The CDR3 has 13 residues. CDR3 bases: TGTGCCAGCAGAGGACTAGGGGACTCTGAGCAGTTCTTC. Translating gives CASRGLGDSEQFF.

The rearrangement links TRBV4-3 to TRBJ1-5; D uncertain. This CDR3 is 15 amino acids long. Per the germline V gene, CDR1 is LGHNA and CDR2 is YSLEER. V lost 0 bases and J lost 7, with 13 bases in between. CDR3 coding DNA: TGCGCCAGCAGCCAAGACCGGGCGTGGGGACAGCCCCAGCATTTT. Translating gives CASSQDRAWGQPQHF.

The chain recombines TRBV20-1 with TRBJ2-3, with 8 bases aligning to TRBD2. In germline, CDR1 is DFQATT, CDR2 SNEGSKA (reference sequence). With V trimmed by 6 bases and J by 2 bases, 10 bases remained unmatched. This CDR3 has 15 residues. The CDR3 DNA reads TGCAGTGCACAACCACTTAGCGGGATCACAGATACGCAGTATTTT. Protein: CSAQPLSGITDTQYF.

The J gene is TRBJ1-2, the V gene TRBV11-2; D is ambiguous. CDR1 is SGHAT, CDR2 FQNNGV, per germline. V shed 4 bases and J shed 2 bases, with 11 bases lying between them. The CDR3 totals 14 residues. The CDR3 coding sequence is TGTGCCAGCAGCTCCCCGCAGAGAAACTATGGCTACACCTTC. Its protein product is CASSSPQRNYGYTF.

The table lists this clonotype with a count of one. The chain recombines TRBV6-2 or TRBV6-3 with TRBJ2-7, with 11 bases aligning to TRBD1. V lost 5 bases to trimming and J lost 4 bases; unmatched junction nucleotides: 7. Looked up from germline, CDR1 is MNHEY and CDR2 is SVGEGT. The CDR3 length is 15 residues. CDR3 in DNA: TGTGCCAGCAGTCCTCCGGGACAGGGGGTATACGAGCAGTACTTC. It yields the protein CASSPPGQGVYEQYF.

The chain joins TRBV6-2 or TRBV6-3 to TRBJ2-5, with a tentative D call TRBD2 (7 bases). Looked up from germline, CDR1 is MNHEY and CDR2 is SVGEGT. The CDR3 is 14 residues long. V lost 1 base to trimming and J lost 4 bases, with 10 bases between them. In nucleotides, the CDR3 is TGTGCCAGCAGTTACTGGGGGGGCGGAGAGACCCAGTACTTC. Its protein product is CASSYWGGGETQYF.

The V and J genes are TRBV5-1 and TRBJ1-2, with 9 bases that match TRBD1. The CDR3 extends over 14 amino acids. Unmatched junction bases numbered 9, after V lost 7 bases and J lost 5 bases. Germline CDR1 SGHRS, CDR2 YFSETQ. The CDR3 DNA reads TGCGCCAGCGGGATGGGACAGGGTTTATATGGCTACACCTTC. Translation gives CASGMGQGLYGYTF.